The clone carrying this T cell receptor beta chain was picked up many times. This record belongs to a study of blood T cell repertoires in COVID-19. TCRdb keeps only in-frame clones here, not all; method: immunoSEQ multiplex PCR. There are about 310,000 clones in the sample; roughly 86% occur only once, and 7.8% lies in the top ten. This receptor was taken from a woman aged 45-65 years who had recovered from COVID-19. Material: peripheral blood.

CDR3 sequence (DNA): TGTGCCATCAGTGAGCAGGGTCCCGGGGAGCTGTTTTTT. It codes for CAISEQGPGELFF. The chain employs TRBV10-3 and TRBJ2-2; TRBD1 is a possible D gene (5 bases). Germline CDR1 ENHRY, CDR2 SYGVKD. The CDR3 totals 13 residues. Trimming took off 2 bases at V and 6 bases at J, with 7 bases between the two ends.